This T cell receptor (beta chain) derives from a study of cytomegalovirus exposure and HLA in healthy donors. This clone was seen a few times. The germline V gene has CDR1 SGDLS and CDR2 YYNGEE. V lost 0 bases and J 4 bases, leaving 10 bases between the germline ends. CDR3 length: 14 residues. 60 Vbeta and 13 Jbeta primers were used in PCR. TCRdb keeps only in-frame clones here, not all; method: immunoSEQ multiplex PCR. The table records around 110,000 clones, around 70% of them present only once. The sample was PBMCs. The origin of this receptor is a boy aged 5-17 years in good health and CMV-seronegative. The chain recombines TRBV9 with TRBJ2-5; no firm D call. In DNA form, the CDR3 reads TGTGCCAGCAGCGTAGGTCCGGGTGGAGAGACCCAGTACTTC. This gives the protein CASSVGPGGETQYF.